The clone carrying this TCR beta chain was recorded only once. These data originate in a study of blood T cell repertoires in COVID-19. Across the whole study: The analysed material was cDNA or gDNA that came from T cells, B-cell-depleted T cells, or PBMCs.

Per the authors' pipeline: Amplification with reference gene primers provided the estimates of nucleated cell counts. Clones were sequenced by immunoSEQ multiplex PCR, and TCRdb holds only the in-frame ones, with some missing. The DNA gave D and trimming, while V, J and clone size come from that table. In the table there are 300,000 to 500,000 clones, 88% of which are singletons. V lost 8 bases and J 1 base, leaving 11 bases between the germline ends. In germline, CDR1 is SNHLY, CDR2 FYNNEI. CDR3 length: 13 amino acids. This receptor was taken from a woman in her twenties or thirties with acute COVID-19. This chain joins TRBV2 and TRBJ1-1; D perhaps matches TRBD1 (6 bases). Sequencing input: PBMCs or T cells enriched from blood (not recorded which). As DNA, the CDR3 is TGTGCCAGCCGAGGACAGAGGAACACTGAAGCTTTCTTT. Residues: CASRGQRNTEAFF. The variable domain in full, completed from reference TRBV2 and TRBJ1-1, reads EPEVTQTPSHQVTQMGQEVILRCVPISNHLYFYWYRQILGQKVEFLVSFYNNEISEKSEIFDDQFSVERPDGSNFTLKIRSTKLEDSAMYFCASRGQRNTEAFFGQGTRLTVV.